This is a list of T cell receptor beta chains from one sample in a study of response to subunit inactivated influenza vaccine. TCRdb redid the calling of the RT-PCR reads with MiXCR, one entry per CDR3 protein. Of 450,000 to 700,000 distinct CDR3 sequences in the sample, 12% to 15% were seen once. The starting material was PBMCs from blood, obtained 11 to 12 days after vaccination. The receptors stem from a man in his fifties or sixties who received an inactivated influenza vaccine. Both conserved end residues are part of each CDR3. A D gene is named only where the DNA matches it firmly. Expanded clones are given a class, and other clones once, few, many or no size at all.

V gene	clone size	J gene	D gene	CDR3 protein	CDR3 DNA
TRBV5-1	.	TRBJ1-2	.	CASSPGDGRNYGYTF	TGCGCCAGCAGCCCCGGGGACGGACGAAACTATGGCTACACCTTC
TRBV30	.	TRBJ2-1	TRBD1	CALSPGTGKGNEQFF	TGTGCCTTGAGTCCGGGGACAGGGAAAGGGAATGAGCAGTTCTTC
TRBV7-9	many	TRBJ2-3	TRBD2	CASSELAVSTDTQYF	TGTGCCAGCAGCGAGCTAGCGGTTAGCACAGATACGCAGTATTTT
TRBV5-1	many	TRBJ2-7	.	CASSLSGIDEQYF	TGCGCCAGCAGCTTGTCGGGGATCGACGAGCAGTACTTC
TRBV10-3	.	TRBJ2-7	TRBD1	CAISATGQNEQYF	TGTGCCATCAGCGCCACGGGACAGAACGAGCAGTACTTC
TRBV12-3/TRBV12-4	many	TRBJ1-1	.	CASSLSGGGTEAFF	TGTGCCAGCAGTTTATCGGGGGGCGGCACTGAAGCTTTCTTT
TRBV5-1	few	TRBJ2-7	.	CASSLEGLRYEQYF	TGCGCCAGCAGCTTAGAGGGGCTCAGATACGAGCAGTACTTC
TRBV2	few	TRBJ1-5	.	CASSGVGYSNQPQHF	TGTGCCAGCAGTGGGGTCGGTTATAGCAATCAGCCCCAGCATTTT
TRBV6-5	.	TRBJ2-7	TRBD2	CASSYSSGGTSYEQYF	TGTGCCAGCAGTTACTCGAGCGGGGGGACCTCCTACGAGCAGTACTTC
TRBV6-6	few	TRBJ1-1	TRBD1	CASSQTGFTEAFF	TGTGCCAGCAGTCAGACAGGGTTCACTGAAGCTTTCTTT
TRBV25-1	.	TRBJ2-5	.	CASSGGDQYF	TGTGCCAGCAGTGGGGGCGACCAGTACTTC
TRBV29-1	.	TRBJ2-7	TRBD2	CSVERRLGLSGRFWEQYF	TGCAGCGTCGAACGTAGACTCGGCTTGAGCGGGAGGTTCTGGGAGCAGTACTTC
TRBV20-1	.	TRBJ2-2	TRBD1	CSARSTGQGAAGELFF	TGCAGTGCTAGAAGTACAGGACAGGGAGCGGCCGGGGAGCTGTTTTTT
TRBV5-1	few	TRBJ2-1	.	CASSLGGNLNEQFF	TGCGCCAGCAGCTTGGGGGGCAACCTGAATGAGCAGTTCTTC
TRBV5-4	.	TRBJ1-6	.	CASGWANSPLHF	TGTGCCAGCGGGTGGGCGAATTCACCCCTCCACTTT
TRBV5-1	many	TRBJ2-7	TRBD2	CASSLLAGATYEQYF	TGCGCCAGCAGCTTACTAGCGGGTGCCACCTACGAGCAGTACTTC
TRBV4-1	few	TRBJ2-5	.	CASSQDRGLGGETQYF	TGCGCCAGCAGCCAAGATCGTGGACTAGGGGGCGAGACCCAGTACTTC
TRBV29-1	.	TRBJ2-3	.	CSVGSKGLTDTQYF	TGCAGCGTTGGTTCCAAGGGACTCACAGATACGCAGTATTTT
TRBV12-3/TRBV12-4	many	TRBJ2-3	.	CASRRTEADTQYF	TGTGCCAGCAGGAGGACGGAGGCGGATACGCAGTATTTT
TRBV3-1	many	TRBJ2-4	TRBD2	CASSQTARLAGGYIQYF	TGTGCCAGCAGCCAGACCGCCCGACTAGCGGGAGGTTACATTCAGTACTTC
TRBV6-2/TRBV6-3	many	TRBJ1-2	.	CASSQGRGYTF	TGTGCCAGCAGCCAGGGTCGCGGCTACACCTTC
TRBV5-1	few	TRBJ2-1	.	CASSTRLGNEQFF	TGCGCCAGCAGCACCCGACTAGGTAATGAGCAGTTCTTC
TRBV3-1	few	TRBJ2-5	TRBD1	CASSLEDRVGETQYF	TGTGCCAGCAGCCTAGAGGACAGGGTCGGAGAGACCCAGTACTTC
TRBV4-3	few	TRBJ2-3	.	CASSQAAGGSTDTQYF	TGCGCCAGCAGCCAAGCCGCCGGAGGGAGCACAGATACGCAGTATTTT
TRBV24-1	few	TRBJ2-3	.	CATSDPGSPFTDTQYF	TGTGCCACCAGTGATCCGGGGTCACCCTTCACAGATACGCAGTATTTT
TRBV12-3/TRBV12-4	few	TRBJ1-2	TRBD1	CASRPQGVSGYTF	TGTGCCAGCAGGCCACAGGGGGTCTCTGGCTACACCTTC
TRBV6-2/TRBV6-3	few	TRBJ1-2	.	CASSHLSGYTF	TGTGCCAGCAGTCACCTCAGTGGCTACACCTTC
TRBV24-1	.	TRBJ2-3	TRBD2	CATSQRGVTDTQYF	TGTGCCACCAGCCAGCGGGGGGTCACAGATACGCAGTATTTT
TRBV10-3	many	TRBJ2-3	TRBD2	CAIRPGLAGESDTQYF	TGTGCCATCAGGCCGGGACTAGCGGGAGAGTCAGATACGCAGTATTTT
TRBV5-1	few	TRBJ2-1	.	CASSPALVYNEQFF	TGCGCCAGCAGCCCGGCACTAGTCTACAATGAGCAGTTCTTC
TRBV5-5	once	TRBJ2-5	TRBD2	CASSKAGAQETQYF	TGTGCCAGCAGCAAAGCGGGAGCCCAAGAGACCCAGTACTTC
TRBV7-8	.	TRBJ2-3	.	CASRLNRGGQVDTQYF	TGTGCCAGCAGGTTAAATCGAGGGGGACAAGTAGATACGCAGTATTTT
TRBV20-1	few	TRBJ1-1	.	CSAVPRGKNEAFF	TGCAGTGCAGTACCCAGGGGTAAGAATGAAGCTTTCTTT
TRBV27	.	TRBJ1-6	TRBD1	CASRKQGAVNSPLHF	TGTGCCAGCAGAAAACAGGGGGCTGTTAATTCACCCCTCCACTTT
TRBV5-5	.	TRBJ1-1	.	CASSLVLGNTEAFF	TGTGCCAGCAGCTTGGTGCTGGGCAACACTGAAGCTTTCTTT
TRBV2	few	TRBJ2-4	.	CASREGLAKNIQYF	TGTGCCAGCAGGGAGGGACTAGCCAAAAACATTCAGTACTTC
TRBV7-2	many	TRBJ1-1	.	CASSSAGGLNTEAFF	TGTGCCAGCAGCTCCGCCGGAGGTTTGAACACTGAAGCTTTCTTT
TRBV5-1	.	TRBJ2-2	TRBD2	CASSLAGQLAGNTGELFF	TGCGCCAGCAGCTTGGCCGGGCAGCTAGCGGGAAACACCGGGGAGCTGTTTTTT
TRBV7-2	.	TRBJ1-1	.	CASSLAGLGGKAFF	TGTGCCAGCAGCTTAGCGGGTCTTGGGGGGAAAGCTTTCTTT
TRBV6-1	.	TRBJ1-3	.	CASKLTVRGNTIYF	TGTGCCAGCAAATTGACAGTCCGCGGAAACACCATATATTTT
TRBV7-9	many	TRBJ1-5	TRBD1	CASSLGQGDQPQHF	TGTGCCAGCAGCTTAGGCCAGGGGGATCAGCCCCAGCATTTT
TRBV14	few	TRBJ1-5	.	CASSQDPDSNQPQHF	TGTGCCAGCAGCCAAGACCCCGACAGCAATCAGCCCCAGCATTTT